These 13 T cell receptor beta chains came from one sample sequenced in a study of blood T cell repertoires in COVID-19. TCRdb's copy holds only in-frame clones and misses some; the assay was immunoSEQ multiplex PCR. The sample has over 130,000 clones, approximately 85% seen once. Sequenced input: peripheral blood. Receptor source: a man aged 45-65 years with acute or convalescent COVID-19.

This chain links TRBV11-3 with TRBJ2-1; 7 bases line up with TRBD2. Looked up from germline, CDR1 is SGHNT and CDR2 is YENEEA. J gave up 9 bases and V 4 bases, and 6 bases lay outside the gene matches. The CDR3 runs 13 residues. The CDR3 coding sequence is TGTGCCAGCAGCTCGAGGACTAGGGGTGAGCAGTTCTTC. This translates into CASSSRTRGEQFF.

V is TRBV25-1 and J is TRBJ1-1; TRBD1 matches at 7 bases. V was pared by 4 bases and J by 2 bases, with 13 bases of the junction left unmatched. Germline CDR1 reads MGHDK; CDR2 reads SYGVNS. This CDR3 contains 17 residues. CDR3 DNA: TGTGCCAGCAGTGCATCACGGACAGGAACCATCAACACTGAAGCTTTCTTT. Its protein is CASSASRTGTINTEAFF.

V gene TRBV10-1 combines with J gene TRBJ1-1, with D unclear. Germline values: CDR1 WNHNN, CDR2 SYGVQD (reference sequence). Trimming took 5 bases from V and 3 from J, leaving 7 bases between them. The CDR3 is 12 amino acids. CDR3 bases: TGCGCCAGCAGTCGAGGAGACACTGAAGCTTTCTTT. This encodes CASSRGDTEAFF.

V is TRBV7-2 and J is TRBJ2-1; 12 bases match TRBD2. CDR3 length equals 15 residues. V gave up 3 bases and J gave up 9 bases; unmatched junction bases: 6. From germline, CDR1 is SGHTA and CDR2 FQGNSA. In DNA form, the CDR3 reads TGTGCCAGCAGCTTCACTAGCGGGAGGTCTCGTGAGCAGTTCTTC. Its protein is CASSFTSGRSREQFF. The whole variable domain, remainder taken from reference TRBV7-2 and TRBJ2-1, is GAGVSQSPSNKVTEKGKDVELRCDPISGHTALYWYRQSLGQGLEFLIYFQGNSAPDKSGLPSDRFSAERTGGSVSTLTIQRTQQEDSAVYLCASSFTSGRSREQFFGPGTRLTVL.

V gene TRBV28 combines with J gene TRBJ1-2, with D perhaps matching TRBD1 (5 bases). Germline V CDR1 and CDR2: MDHEN, SYDVKM. The CDR3 runs 15 residues. The V end was cut by 2 bases, the J end by 3 bases, with 13 bases between. The CDR3 DNA is TGTGCCAGCAGTTTAATCGACAGTCGAGACTATGGCTACACCTTC. This encodes CASSLIDSRDYGYTF.

The chain couples TRBV5-1 to TRBJ2-7; unclear D gene. The CDR3 is made up of 13 amino acids. Trimming pared 0 bases from V and 6 bases from J, leaving 10 bases between. Germline V CDR1 and CDR2: SGHRS, YFSETQ. This chain's CDR3 is CASSLAAYGEQYF. DNA for the CDR3: TGCGCCAGCAGCTTGGCTGCCTACGGCGAGCAGTACTTC.

The V and J genes are TRBV12-3 or TRBV12-4 and TRBJ1-1; D uncertain. V lost 3 bases and J 4 bases, leaving 6 bases between the germline ends. The CDR3 is 12 amino acids. CDR3: CASSFYVTEAFF. CDR3 in DNA: TGTGCCAGCAGTTTTTATGTCACTGAAGCTTTCTTT.

The chain recombines TRBV2 with TRBJ2-3; 7 nucleotides line up with TRBD1. Germline V gene data show CDR1 as SNHLY and CDR2 as FYNNEI. This CDR3 is built from 14 residues. The ends lost 4 bases at V and 5 bases at J; junction bases unmatched: 6. DNA of the CDR3: TGTGCCAGCAGTGTGAGGACAGGCGAAGATACGCAGTATTTT. Amino acid sequence: CASSVRTGEDTQYF.

The chain combines TRBV3-1 (or the pseudogene TRBV3-2) with TRBJ2-2, with TRBD2 matching over 8 bases. V gave up 2 bases and J gave up 8 bases; unmatched junction bases: 1. Germline V CDR1 and CDR2: LGHDT, YNNKEL (reference sequence). The CDR3 runs 13 residues. The CDR3 spells CASSQPGGGELFF. The CDR3 bases are TGTGCCAGCAGCCAACCGGGAGGGGGGGAGCTGTTTTTT.

This clone was seen only once. This chain connects TRBV27 to TRBJ1-4; D gene uncertain. Germline CDR1 is MNHEY and CDR2 is SMNVEV (reference sequence). The V end lost 10 bases, the J end lost 5 bases, and 20 bases lay between the germline ends. CDR3 size: 15 residues. CDR3 protein: CATAHEARRNEKLFF. The CDR3 region has the DNA TGTGCCACCGCCCACGAAGCGCGCCGAAATGAAAAACTGTTTTTT.

The chain employs TRBV5-1 and TRBJ2-5; tentative D call: TRBD2 (6 bases). V was shortened by 7 bases and J by 4 bases, with 17 bases between the two germline ends. The CDR3 runs to 14 residues. Looked up from germline, CDR1 is SGHRS and CDR2 is YFSETQ. The CDR3 region is CASASTGSVETQYF. The DNA of the CDR3 is TGCGCCAGCGCTAGCACCGGGAGCGTAGAGACCCAGTACTTC. The entire variable domain, with the rest obtained from reference TRBV5-1 and TRBJ2-5, is as follows: KAGVTQTPRYLIKTRGQQVTLSCSPISGHRSVSWYQQTPGQGLQFLFEYFSETQRNKGNFPGRFSGRQFSNSRSEMNVSTLELGDSALYLCASASTGSVETQYFGPGTRLLVL.

J is TRBJ1-1 and V is TRBV21-1; TRBD1, the D gene given by the table, was not confirmed from the DNA. TRBV21-1 is a listed pseudogene. This CDR3 has 16 residues. The DNA for the CDR3 is TGTGCCAGCAGCAAAGATCCAGGGTATGGTGACACTGAAGCTTTCTTT. It encodes CASSKDPGYGDTEAFF.

The chain carries TRBV14 and TRBJ1-2; a weak D match, TRBD1 (6 bases). The germline V gene encodes CDR1 SGHDN and CDR2 FVKESK. CDR3 size: 14 residues. Trimming stripped 0 bases from V and 7 bases from J, with 12 bases between. CDR3 amino acids: CASSQDLAGAGYTF. CDR3 in DNA: TGTGCCAGCAGCCAAGATCTGGCAGGGGCTGGCTACACCTTC.